This entry features one TCR beta chain sequence. Its antigen is not known. Expressed TCRB transcripts were sequenced because the isolated RNA had all been reverse transcribed beforehand. Profiling relied on immunoSEQ multiplex PCR, and the TCRdb table lists in-frame clones only, not all of them. The sample lists about 250,000 clones; about a tenth were seen once. J gave up 1 base and V 3 bases, and 10 bases lay outside the gene matches. The CDR3 covers 17 residues. Germline values: CDR1 SGHTA, CDR2 FQGNSA. This sample was included in a study of beta chain features in type 1 diabetes. The study's findings and limits: Among patients with Type 1 diabetes, TCRB CDR3s were moderately but significantly shorter in every one of the four CD4+ subsets. cDNA-based reads could over-represent cells with high TCR expression.

This clonotype was sampled from a man aged 25-45 years with type 1 diabetes. Specimen: naive CD4+ T cells from blood. This chain connects TRBV7-2 to TRBJ2-5, with 8 nucleotides matching TRBD1. This CDR3 is CASSLFGQGMRQETQYF. CDR3 coding DNA: TGTGCCAGCAGCTTGTTCGGACAGGGAATGCGCCAAGAGACCCAGTACTTC.